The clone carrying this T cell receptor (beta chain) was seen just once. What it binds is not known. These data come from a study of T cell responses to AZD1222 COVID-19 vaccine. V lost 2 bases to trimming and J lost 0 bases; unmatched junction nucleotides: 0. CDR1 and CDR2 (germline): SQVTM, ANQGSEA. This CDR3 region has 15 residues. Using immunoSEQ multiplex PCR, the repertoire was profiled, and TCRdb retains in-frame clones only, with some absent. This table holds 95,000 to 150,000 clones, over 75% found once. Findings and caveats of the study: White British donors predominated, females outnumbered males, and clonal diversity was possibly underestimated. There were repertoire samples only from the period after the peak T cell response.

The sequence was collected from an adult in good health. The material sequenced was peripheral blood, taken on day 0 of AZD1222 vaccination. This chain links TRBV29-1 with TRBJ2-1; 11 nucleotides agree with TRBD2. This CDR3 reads CSVETSGSSYNEQFF. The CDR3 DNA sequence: TGCAGCGTTGAAACTAGCGGGAGCTCCTACAATGAGCAGTTCTTC.